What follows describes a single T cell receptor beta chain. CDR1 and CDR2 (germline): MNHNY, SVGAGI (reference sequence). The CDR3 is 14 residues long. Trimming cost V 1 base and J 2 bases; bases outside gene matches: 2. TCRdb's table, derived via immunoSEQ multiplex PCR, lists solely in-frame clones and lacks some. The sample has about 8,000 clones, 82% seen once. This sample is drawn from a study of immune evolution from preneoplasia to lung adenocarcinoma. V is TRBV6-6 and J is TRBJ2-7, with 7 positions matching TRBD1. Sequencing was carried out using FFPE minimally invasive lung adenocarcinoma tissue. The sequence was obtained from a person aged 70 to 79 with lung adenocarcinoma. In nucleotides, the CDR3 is TGTGCCAGCAGTTACTACACAGGGGCCTACGAGCAGTACTTC. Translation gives CASSYYTGAYEQYF.